The entry below describes one T cell receptor beta chain. This sample is part of a study of cytomegalovirus exposure and HLA in healthy donors. Trimming pared 3 bases from V and 5 bases from J, leaving 11 bases between. The CDR3 runs 14 residues. The germline V gene encodes CDR1 SGHTA and CDR2 FQGNSA. The PCR employed 60 Vbeta primers together with 13 Jbeta primers. The repertoire was sequenced with immunoSEQ multiplex PCR; TCRdb's copy has only in-frame clones and lacks some. Here the sample spans 100,000 to 150,000 clones, roughly 74% being singletons. The sequenced sample was PBMCs. The chain links TRBV7-2 to TRBJ1-3, with a weak D call TRBD1 (5 bases). The receptor's source is a woman in her forties or fifties in good health and CMV-seropositive. The chain's CDR3 is CASSFPGLRNTIYF. CDR3 coding DNA: TGTGCCAGCAGCTTCCCAGGGTTGAGAAACACCATATATTTT. The whole variable domain, remainder taken from reference TRBV7-2 and TRBJ1-3, is GAGVSQSPSNKVTEKGKDVELRCDPISGHTALYWYRQSLGQGLEFLIYFQGNSAPDKSGLPSDRFSAERTGGSVSTLTIQRTQQEDSAVYLCASSFPGLRNTIYFGEGSWLTVV.